Below are 5 T cell receptor beta chains sequenced from a single sample in a study of cytomegalovirus exposure and HLA in healthy donors. PCR employed 60 Vbeta and 13 Jbeta primers. Only in-frame clones appear in the TCRdb table, and some are missing; sequencing was by immunoSEQ multiplex PCR. Of 200,000 or so clones in the sample, roughly 77% were seen once. The sample was PBMCs. These receptor sequences come from a male donor in good health and CMV-seropositive.

This clone was found a few times. V is TRBV5-1 and J is TRBJ2-6; TRBD2 might be the D (6 bases). The CDR3 is 16 residues long. V was clipped by 4 bases and J by 0 bases, with 11 bases between them. The germline V gene has CDR1 SGHRS and CDR2 YFSETQ. CDR3 protein: CASSAGGYSGANVLTF. In nucleotides, the CDR3 is TGCGCCAGCAGCGCCGGGGGATACTCTGGGGCCAACGTCCTGACTTTC. Using reference TRBV5-1 and TRBJ2-6 for the parts outside the CDR3, the full variable domain is KAGVTQTPRYLIKTRGQQVTLSCSPISGHRSVSWYQQTPGQGLQFLFEYFSETQRNKGNFPGRFSGRQFSNSRSEMNVSTLELGDSALYLCASSAGGYSGANVLTFGAGSRLTVL.

This sequence joins TRBV6-5 and TRBJ2-7; D perhaps matches TRBD1 (6 bases). The germline V gene encodes CDR1 MNHEY and CDR2 SVGAGI. This CDR3 contains 15 residues. Trimming stripped 2 bases from V and 1 base from J, with 12 bases between. CDR3: CASSYLAGESYEQYF. CDR3 bases: TGTGCCAGCAGTTACCTAGCAGGGGAATCCTACGAGCAGTACTTC.

This chain links TRBV28 with TRBJ2-5; TRBD2 agrees at 12 bases. Germline trimming cut 4 bases from V and 11 bases from J; bases unmatched to any gene: 11. Germline CDR1 and CDR2: MDHEN and SYDVKM. The CDR3 sequence is 15 residues long. CDR3 coding DNA: TGTGCCAGCAGTTCGCCCCGGACTAGCGGGACAGGGCAGTACTTC. This codes for CASSSPRTSGTGQYF. Together with reference TRBV28 and TRBJ2-5, the CDR3 gives the full variable domain: DVKVTQSSRYLVKRTGEKVFLECVQDMDHENMFWYRQDPGLGLRLIYFSYDVKMKEKGDIPEGYSVSREKKERFSLILESASTNQTSMYLCASSSPRTSGTGQYFGPGTRLLVL.

CDR3 nucleotide sequence: TGTGCCAGCAGTTTACAGGGGCAGCCCCAGCATTTT. Its protein product is CASSLQGQPQHF. This rearrangement joins TRBV28 to TRBJ1-5; a possible D gene is TRBD1 (6 bases). The V end lost 2 bases, the J end lost 7 bases, and 6 bases lay between the germline ends. The CDR3 contains 12 residues. The V gene's germline CDR1 is MDHEN and CDR2 SYDVKM.

Of note for this clone: The junction departs from germline at one end; a sequencing error may be responsible. The sample contains more than one DNA sequence encoding this CDR3. The J gene is TRBJ2-7, the V gene TRBV7-8, with D unresolved. The CDR3 totals 15 residues. The V gene's germline CDR1 is SGHVS and CDR2 FQNEAQ. The CDR3 loop reads CASSSQAAATYEQYF. In nucleotides, the CDR3 is TGTGCCAGCAGCAGCCAGGCAGCTGCGACCTACGAGCAGTATTTC.